This passage covers 7 T cell receptor beta chains from one sample sequenced in a study of shared clonotypes between healthy human individuals. Here immunoSEQ multiplex PCR was the method, and the copy in TCRdb shows in-frame clones only, minus some. The table has over 2 million clones, less than 95% seen once; the top ten hold 0.37%. Sequences were obtained from naive CD4+ T cells from PBMCs. Subset of the sample: CD45RA+ positively selected. The receptors derive from a man younger than 35 in good health. Some clones in this sample may be carry-over from other donors' samples.

The rearrangement joins TRBV7-8 to TRBJ1-2; D not certain. Germline V gene sequence: CDR1 SGHVS, CDR2 FQNEAQ. The V end was cut by 5 bases, the J end by 0 bases, with 16 bases between. This CDR3 contains 16 residues. The DNA of the CDR3 is TGTGCCAGCAGCCCGGAAGGGAGGAATTCTAACTATGGCTACACCTTC. This gives the protein CASSPEGRNSNYGYTF. The full variable domain, with the rest looked up from reference TRBV7-8 and TRBJ1-2, is GAGVSQSPRYKVAKRGQDVALRCDPISGHVSLFWYQQALGQGPEFLTYFQNEAQLDKSGLPSDRFFAERPEGSVSTLKIQRTQQEDSAVYLCASSPEGRNSNYGYTFGSGTRLTVV.

The chain is built from TRBV4-2 and TRBJ1-2; the D gene is possibly TRBD1 (5 bases). The CDR3 runs to 13 residues. V lost 3 bases to trimming and J lost 3 bases, with 8 bases between them. Per the germline V gene, CDR1 is LGHNA and CDR2 is YNFKEQ. Here the CDR3 reads CASSHATDYGYTF. CDR3 DNA: TGTGCCAGCAGCCACGCGACAGACTATGGCTACACCTTC.

This clone occurred once. The gene calls are TRBV29-1 and TRBJ2-2; tentatively, D is TRBD1 (7 bases). Germline V gene sequence: CDR1 SQVTM, CDR2 ANQGSEA. The V end lost 4 bases, the J end lost 7 bases, and 16 bases lay between the germline ends. CDR3 length: 14 residues. The CDR3 spells CSVGGQGGHGELFF. In DNA form, the CDR3 reads TGCAGCGTTGGAGGGCAGGGGGGCCACGGGGAGCTGTTTTTT.

With respect to this clone: At the DNA level, this CDR3 is encoded by other sequences in the same sample as well. This chain links TRBV11-2 with TRBJ2-2; D unresolved. The CDR3 is 12 amino acids. The V gene's germline CDR1 is SGHAT and CDR2 FQNNGV. The V end lost 2 bases, the J end lost 8 bases, and 6 bases lay between the germline ends. CDR3 in DNA: TGTGCCAGCAGCTTACCTGCGGGGGAGCTGTTTTTT. Translated: CASSLPAGELFF.

V gene TRBV2 combines with J gene TRBJ2-1; 9 bases agree with TRBD2. Germline V gene data show CDR1 as SNHLY and CDR2 as FYNNEI. Germline trimming cut 6 bases from V and 7 bases from J; bases unmatched to any gene: 4. The CDR3 spans 13 residues. The CDR3 protein is CASSLSGRNEQFF. The CDR3 DNA sequence: TGTGCCAGCAGCTTGAGCGGGAGGAATGAGCAGTTCTTC. The whole variable domain, remainder taken from reference TRBV2 and TRBJ2-1, is EPEVTQTPSHQVTQMGQEVILRCVPISNHLYFYWYRQILGQKVEFLVSFYNNEISEKSEIFDDQFSVERPDGSNFTLKIRSTKLEDSAMYFCASSLSGRNEQFFGPGTRLTVL.

The chain has TRBV7-9 and TRBJ2-5; no clear D gene. Trimming removed 1 base at V and 5 bases at J, with 11 bases between. CDR1 and CDR2 (germline): SEHNR, FQNEAQ (reference sequence). The CDR3 has 14 amino acids. In nucleotides, the CDR3 is TGTGCCAGCAGCTTAGGGACCTCCTTGGAGACCCAGTACTTC. Translated, it gives CASSLGTSLETQYF.

A single count supports this clone. The same CDR3 is also encoded by other DNA sequences in this sample. The V and J genes are TRBV5-1 and TRBJ1-3, with 7 bases aligning to TRBD1. The CDR3 loop spans 14 amino acids. Germline assignment: CDR1 SGHRS and CDR2 YFSETQ. Germline trimming cut 4 bases from V and 3 bases from J; bases unmatched to any gene: 4. This CDR3 is CASSLTGYGNTIYF. The CDR3 DNA reads TGCGCCAGCAGCCTGACAGGGTATGGAAACACCATATATTTT.